This T cell receptor (beta chain) was captured in a study of OX40 agonist ivuxolimab in advanced cancers. Overall study context: Participants averaged about 60 years of age (range about 23 to 79) and were 82.7% male.

Overall study results and limits: On average, CD8+ T cells showed a greater number of expanded clones than CD4+.

Trimming removed 5 bases from V and 6 bases from J, with 19 bases in between. Germline-derived CDR1 and CDR2 are SGHTA and FQGNSA. CDR3 size: 15 residues. The table lists this clone with a count of one. The antigen is not known. Generated by immunoSEQ multiplex PCR, the TCRdb table keeps only in-frame clones and is missing some. The table shows over 85,000 clones, with about nine tenths occurring only once. This specimen was CD4+ or CD8+ T cells sorted from blood, taken in a trial of the OX40 agonist ivuxolimab. This sequence joins TRBV7-2 and TRBJ1-1; D is perhaps TRBD1 (6 bases). This receptor was identified in an adult with an advanced solid tumor such as melanoma, head and neck, liver or kidney cancer. CDR3 in DNA: TGTGCCAGCAGCCTGGTGGGGGGCGTATTATCTGAAGCTTTCTTT. Translation gives CASSLVGGVLSEAFF. Together with reference TRBV7-2 and TRBJ1-1, the CDR3 gives the full variable domain: GAGVSQSPSNKVTEKGKDVELRCDPISGHTALYWYRQSLGQGLEFLIYFQGNSAPDKSGLPSDRFSAERTGGSVSTLTIQRTQQEDSAVYLCASSLVGGVLSEAFFGQGTRLTVV.